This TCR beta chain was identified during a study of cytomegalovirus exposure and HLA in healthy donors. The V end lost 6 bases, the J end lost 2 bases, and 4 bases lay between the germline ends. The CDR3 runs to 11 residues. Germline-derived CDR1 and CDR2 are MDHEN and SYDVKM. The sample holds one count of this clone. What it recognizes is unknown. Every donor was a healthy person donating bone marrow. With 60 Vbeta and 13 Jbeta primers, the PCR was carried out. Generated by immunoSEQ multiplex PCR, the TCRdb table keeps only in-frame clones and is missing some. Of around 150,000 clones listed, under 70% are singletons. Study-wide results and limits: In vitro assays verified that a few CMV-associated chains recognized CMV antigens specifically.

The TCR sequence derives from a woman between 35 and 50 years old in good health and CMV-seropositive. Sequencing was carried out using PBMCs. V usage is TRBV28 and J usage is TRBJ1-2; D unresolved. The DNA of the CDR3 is TGTGCCAGCAGAGCCAACTATGGCTACACCTTC. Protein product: CASRANYGYTF.